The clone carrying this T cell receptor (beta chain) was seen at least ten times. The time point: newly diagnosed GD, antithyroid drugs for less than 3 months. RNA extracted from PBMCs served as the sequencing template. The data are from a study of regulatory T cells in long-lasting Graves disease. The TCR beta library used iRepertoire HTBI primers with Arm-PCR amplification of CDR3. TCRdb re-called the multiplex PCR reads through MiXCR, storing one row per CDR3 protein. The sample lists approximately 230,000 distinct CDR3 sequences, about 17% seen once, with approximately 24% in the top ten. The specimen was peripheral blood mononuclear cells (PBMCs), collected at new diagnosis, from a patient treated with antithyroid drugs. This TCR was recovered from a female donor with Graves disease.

CDR3 nucleotides: TGTGCCAGCATAGGACAGATATACGAGCAGTACTTC. This encodes CASIGQIYEQYF. This chain joins TRBV6-2 or TRBV6-3 and TRBJ2-7; a weak D match, TRBD1 (6 bases). V dropped 7 bases and J dropped 4 bases, with 11 bases sitting between them. CDR3 length equals 12 residues. The germline V gene has CDR1 MNHEY and CDR2 SVGEGT.